What follows describes a single T cell receptor beta chain. Its antigen is currently not known. The input lacks base qualities; no much larger clone sits a single base away. At the junction V is shortened by 1 base and J by 1 base, with 10 bases in between. The CDR3 holds 15 amino acids from the cysteine to the phenylalanine. Of all the DNA, just the CDR3 is kept, 45 bases in frame from base 1. The germline V gene provides CDR1 MGHRA and CDR2 YSYEKL. The sample originates from a study of human thymus T cells (dated by TCRdb to the early 2020s). A note on the overall study: The study used roughly 8 infant thymus samples plus four related peripheral blood samples to characterize TCR alpha and beta repertoires. Donor ages ranged from about 7 to 244 days, and the cohort comprised about six male and a couple of female infants. What the study reported, not specific to this receptor: The related research found that thymic TCR repertoires overlapped highly between unrelated individuals. V and J gene segment usage appeared biased in both thymic and peripheral blood repertoires. On average, thymus samples yielded roughly 800,000 unique TCRB clonotypes, whereas blood samples yielded about 80,000.

Using the immunoSEQ multiplex PCR assay, the TCRB and TCRAD loci were amplified from a standardized quantity of quality-controlled genomic DNA. The amplicons spanned the V(D)J region and were long enough to cover the CDR3 and allow V and J genes to be identified. The amplicons were sequenced on an Illumina platform via the commercial immunoSEQ service. On the study's bioinformatics: Primer bias and sequencing errors were corrected using previously described methods, and TCRAD and TCRB definitions followed the IMGT database. Repertoires were analysed with immunoSEQ Analyzer 3.0 and VDJTools, covering basic statistics, V/J segment usage, diversity estimates, rarefaction and pairwise overlap. Chao1, ChaoE, Efron-Thisted, Shannon and inverse Simpson indices were used to estimate diversity, which was also estimated on datasets down-sampled to the smallest sample. Repertoire overlap used strict matching of CDR3 nucleotide sequence, V gene and J gene, with Jaccard-based multidimensional scaling clustering. TCRdb took over this immuneACCESS table, retaining in-frame rearrangements with V and J assigned. Such tables are incomplete; in checked studies, under half of the missing clones stem from an unresolved V gene, and the remainder is unexplained. That table furnishes V, J and clone size, whereas the DNA furnished D and trimming. Within this sample are roughly 77,000 clones, with roughly 94% of them counted one time only. The top ten constitute approximately 0.032% of the sample.

Thymus tissue was obtained as surgical resects removed during corrective cardiac surgery. In Finland, the donors were immunologically healthy infants who were having open corrective cardiac surgery for congenital heart defects. After being mechanically released from the tissue, thymocytes were kept at -70 degrees C in pellets of about 8.5-32 million cells. Genomic DNA was extracted from frozen cell pellets with a QIAsymphony instrument. The sequencing sample was made of thymus tissue. The chain couples TRBV4-1 to TRBJ1-1; the D gene remains uncertain. This sequence was found in a girl under two years old with a congenital heart defect but otherwise immunologically healthy. The DNA sequence is as follows: TGCGCCAGCAGCCAAGTTACAAGCTGGAACACTGAAGCTTTCTTT. Its protein product is CASSQVTSWNTEAFF.